The 7 T cell receptor beta chains below all came from one sample that was sequenced in a study of blood T cell repertoires in COVID-19. The method was immunoSEQ multiplex PCR; TCRdb's version includes in-frame clones alone and lacks a portion of them. The sample includes a few hundred thousand clones, roughly 90% of them seen just once. Sequences were obtained from peripheral blood. The receptors originated from a woman in her fifties or sixties with active or convalescent COVID-19.

J is TRBJ1-5 and V is TRBV30, with 8 bases identical to TRBD1. V trimming: 5 bases; J trimming: 4 bases; junction bases outside the gene matches: 7. CDR3 length: 14 residues. Germline V gives CDR1 GTSNPN, CDR2 SVGIG (reference sequence). The CDR3 here is CAWGDRGPNQPQHF. The CDR3 nucleotides read TGTGCCTGGGGTGACAGGGGCCCGAATCAGCCCCAGCATTTT. Complete variable domain (other parts from reference TRBV30 and TRBJ1-5): SQTIHQWPATLVQPVGSPLSLECTVEGTSNPNLYWYRQAAGRGLQLLFYSVGIGQISSEVPQNLSASRPQDRQFILSSKKLLLSDSGFYLCAWGDRGPNQPQHFGDGTRLSIL.

The chain links TRBV28 to TRBJ1-1; D is uncertain. The V and J ends lost 5 bases and 6 bases respectively, with 13 bases between them. Germline assignment: CDR1 MDHEN and CDR2 SYDVKM. The CDR3 has 13 residues. The CDR3 spells CASSPTSSPEAFF. Written as DNA, the CDR3 is TGTGCCAGCAGTCCTACCTCGTCTCCTGAAGCTTTCTTT.

CDR3 sequence reads: CASSLRGGEEAFF. CDR3 nucleotide sequence: TGTGCCAGCAGCTTAAGAGGCGGAGAGGAAGCTTTCTTT. The V gene is TRBV7-9, the J gene TRBJ1-1, with D hard to call. This CDR3 spans 13 amino acids. The V end lost 2 bases, the J end lost 8 bases, and 12 bases lay between the germline ends. Germline V gene data show CDR1 as SEHNR and CDR2 as FQNEAQ (reference sequence).

This clone was found once. This chain uses TRBV5-1 with TRBJ2-2, with 11 bases that match TRBD2. CDR3 length: 18 residues. The germline V gene encodes CDR1 SGHRS and CDR2 YFSETQ. J was trimmed by 3 bases and V by 2 bases; bases with no gene match: 9. The DNA of the CDR3 is TGCGCCAGCAGCTTAGTACTAGCGGGAGTCGTTTACACCGGGGAGCTGTTTTTT. It encodes CASSLVLAGVVYTGELFF.

The rearrangement uses TRBV2 and TRBJ1-5, with no clear D. V was cut by 2 bases and J by 5 bases, with 4 bases left in between. Germline lookup yields CDR1 SNHLY and CDR2 FYNNEI. The CDR3 extends over 12 amino acids. The CDR3 is CASSERDQPQHF. The CDR3 nucleotides are TGTGCCAGCAGTGAAAGAGATCAGCCCCAGCATTTT.

V usage is TRBV28 and J usage is TRBJ2-7, with D hard to call. Germline CDR1 is MDHEN and CDR2 is SYDVKM. This CDR3 is 12 amino acids long. V was clipped by 3 bases and J by 4 bases, with 7 bases between them. CDR3 sequence: CASSLGLYEQYF. The CDR3 DNA reads as TGTGCCAGCAGTTTGGGCTTATACGAGCAGTACTTC.

V gene TRBV7-2 combines with J gene TRBJ2-7; D is undetermined. V was shortened by 1 base and J by 1 base, with 11 bases between the two germline ends. The V gene's germline CDR1 is SGHTA and CDR2 FQGNSA. This CDR3 is 15 amino acids long. The CDR3 sequence: CASSLGVSRSYEQYF. Written as DNA, the CDR3 is TGTGCCAGCAGCTTAGGAGTATCGAGGTCCTACGAGCAGTACTTC.